The 24 T cell receptor beta chains below come from one sample, sequenced in a study of cytomegalovirus exposure and HLA in healthy donors. The PCR was carried out with 60 Vbeta primers and 13 Jbeta primers. Produced via immunoSEQ multiplex PCR; TCRdb's table is partial and in-frame only. The sample yields about 150,000 clones, about 75% seen once. The sample comprised PBMCs. These receptors were taken from a man younger than 35 in good health and CMV-seronegative.

By sample share, this clone is medium-sized (0.01 to 0.1%). The chain has TRBV5-6 and TRBJ1-3, with D uncertain. Trimming took off 3 bases at V and 0 bases at J, with 10 bases between the two ends. The CDR3 sequence is 15 residues long. The germline V gene encodes CDR1 SGHDT and CDR2 YYEEEE. CDR3 DNA sequence: TGTGCCAGCAGCTCTACTACTAGCTCTGGAAACACCATATATTTT. The encoded protein is CASSSTTSSGNTIYF.

The chain carries TRBV27 and TRBJ2-2; 9 nucleotides align to TRBD2. The CDR3 covers 17 residues. V was clipped by 5 bases and J by 4 bases; unmatched bases: 11. CDR1 is MNHEY, CDR2 SMNVEV, per germline (reference sequence). CDR3 region: CASSPRTSAPVTGELFF. CDR3 sequence (DNA): TGTGCCAGCAGTCCACGGACTAGCGCCCCGGTCACCGGGGAGCTGTTTTTT.

The chain uses TRBV7-2 and TRBJ1-1; the D is unclear. In germline, CDR1 is SGHTA, CDR2 FQGNSA. V was shortened by 0 bases and J by 6 bases, with 14 bases between the two germline ends. This CDR3 spans 15 amino acids. The CDR3 loop reads CASSLAERVRSEAFF. The CDR3 DNA follows: TGTGCCAGCAGCTTAGCGGAGCGGGTAAGATCTGAAGCTTTCTTT.

V is TRBV28 and J is TRBJ1-5; 8 bases fit TRBD1. Germline CDR1 and CDR2: MDHEN and SYDVKM. The CDR3 is 14 amino acids. Trimming took 7 bases from V and 4 from J; bases not matched to a gene: 6. CDR3 region: CASIRQGMNQPQHF. Written as DNA, the CDR3 is TGTGCCAGCATCCGACAGGGGATGAATCAGCCCCAGCATTTT. Full variable domain (rest looked up from reference TRBV28 and TRBJ1-5): DVKVTQSSRYLVKRTGEKVFLECVQDMDHENMFWYRQDPGLGLRLIYFSYDVKMKEKGDIPEGYSVSREKKERFSLILESASTNQTSMYLCASIRQGMNQPQHFGDGTRLSIL.

This clone has only a few counts. As DNA, the CDR3 is TGTGCCAGCAGGCTAGACAGTGAAGCTTTCTTT. This gives the protein CASRLDSEAFF. This chain connects TRBV7-9 to TRBJ1-1; possibly TRBD1 for D (5 bases). CDR1 and CDR2 (germline): SEHNR, FQNEAQ (reference sequence). V was cut by 6 bases and J by 7 bases, with 9 bases left in between. The CDR3 spans 11 residues.

This chain uses TRBV21-1 with TRBJ2-1; the table calls TRBD1, which could not be checked here. TRBV21-1 is listed as a pseudogene. CDR3 length: 15 residues. CDR3: CASSKGGPDRPKQFF. The CDR3 DNA is TGTGCCAGCAGCAAAGGGGGGCCGGACCGGCCCAAGCAGTTCTTC.

The rearrangement uses TRBV25-1 and TRBJ1-4, with D possibly being TRBD1 (6 bases). Germline CDR1 MGHDK, CDR2 SYGVNS. V lost 10 bases and J 5 bases, leaving 14 bases between the germline ends. The CDR3 extends over 13 amino acids. Here the CDR3 reads CATAQGLNEKLFF. CDR3 DNA: TGTGCCACCGCACAGGGTTTGAATGAAAAACTGTTTTTT. The variable domain in full, completed from reference TRBV25-1 and TRBJ1-4, reads EADIYQTPRYLVIGTGKKITLECSQTMGHDKMYWYQQDPGMELHLIHYSYGVNSTEKGDLSSESTVSRIRTEHFPLTLESARPSHTSQYLCATAQGLNEKLFFGSGTQLSVL.

The chain employs TRBV9 and TRBJ2-7; 9 bases line up with TRBD2. CDR1 and CDR2 (germline): SGDLS, YYNGEE. Trimming took 0 bases from V and 7 from J; bases not matched to a gene: 8. This CDR3 has 15 residues. CDR3 loop: CASSVEIAGEREQYF. CDR3 in DNA: TGTGCCAGCAGCGTAGAGATAGCGGGAGAACGTGAGCAGTACTTC.

This chain connects TRBV2 to TRBJ2-7, with 14 nucleotides matching TRBD2. Unmatched junction bases numbered 12, after V lost 6 bases and J lost 2 bases. The CDR3 loop spans 18 amino acids. Germline-derived CDR1 and CDR2 are SNHLY and FYNNEI. The CDR3 coding sequence is TGTGCCAGCAGGACCGGGACTAGCGGGGGTCGGGGGGCCTACGAGCAGTACTTC. Translating gives CASRTGTSGGRGAYEQYF. The whole variable domain, remainder taken from reference TRBV2 and TRBJ2-7, is EPEVTQTPSHQVTQMGQEVILRCVPISNHLYFYWYRQILGQKVEFLVSFYNNEISEKSEIFDDQFSVERPDGSNFTLKIRSTKLEDSAMYFCASRTGTSGGRGAYEQYFGPGTRLTVT.

The chain recombines TRBV19 with TRBJ1-1; D may be TRBD1 (5 bases). The CDR3 loop spans 17 amino acids. Germline CDR1 and CDR2: LNHDA and SQIVND (reference sequence). Trimming pared 3 bases from V and 0 bases from J, leaving 17 bases between. The CDR3 here is CASSIGGALVMNTEAFF. In nucleotides, the CDR3 is TGTGCCAGTAGTATCGGAGGGGCTCTAGTCATGAACACTGAAGCTTTCTTT.

This chain uses TRBV6-6 with TRBJ2-7; TRBD1 might be the D (5 bases). The CDR3 is 12 residues long. V lost 6 bases, J lost 5 bases, and 11 bases lay in between. Germline V lookup: CDR1 MNHNY, CDR2 SVGAGI (reference sequence). CDR3: CASRSQVHEQYF. The CDR3 DNA reads as TGTGCCAGCAGGTCACAGGTCCACGAGCAGTACTTC.

V usage is TRBV6-5 and J usage is TRBJ2-7; 11 bases map to TRBD2. The V gene's germline CDR1 is MNHEY and CDR2 SVGAGI. Germline trimming cut 7 bases from V and 7 bases from J; bases unmatched to any gene: 12. The CDR3 spans 15 residues. The CDR3: CASTPRLAGGREQYF. DNA of the CDR3: TGTGCCAGCACCCCTCGGCTAGCGGGAGGTAGGGAGCAGTACTTC.

This clone has just a few counts. The V gene is TRBV10-3, the J gene TRBJ2-7; D might be TRBD2 (5 bases). This CDR3 region has 11 residues. The V gene lost 8 bases and the J gene lost 3 bases, with 8 bases spanning the gap. CDR1 is ENHRY and CDR2 is SYGVKD in the germline V gene. The DNA of the CDR3 is TGTGCCATCCGGGAAAACTACGAGCAGTACTTC. Its translation is CAIRENYEQYF.

The chain has TRBV6-6 and TRBJ2-7, with 7 positions matching TRBD2. The CDR3 has 15 residues. After removal of 5 bases from V and 3 bases from J, the junction contained 10 bases not matched to a gene. Germline lookup yields CDR1 MNHNY and CDR2 SVGAGI (reference sequence). The CDR3 loop reads CASSPRPAGNYEQYF. The CDR3 nucleotides are TGTGCCAGCAGTCCCCGGCCAGCGGGAAACTACGAGCAGTACTTC.

The rearrangement links TRBV5-4 to TRBJ2-1, with 11 positions matching TRBD2. Per the germline V gene, CDR1 is SGHNT and CDR2 is YYREEE (reference sequence). CDR3 length: 16 residues. The trim removed 4 bases at V and 3 bases at J, leaving 6 bases unmatched. CDR3: CASSPTSGSLYNEQFF. CDR3 nucleotides: TGTGCCAGCAGCCCCACTAGCGGGAGTCTCTACAATGAGCAGTTCTTC. Using reference TRBV5-4 and TRBJ2-1 for the parts outside the CDR3, the full variable domain is ETGVTQSPTHLIKTRGQQVTLRCSSQSGHNTVSWYQQALGQGPQFIFQYYREEENGRGNFPPRFSGLQFPNYSSELNVNALELDDSALYLCASSPTSGSLYNEQFFGPGTRLTVL.

As for this clone: One end of the junction is discordant with germline, which a read error may explain. This chain links TRBV28 with TRBJ2-2; a weak D match, TRBD1 (6 bases). The CDR3 runs to 18 residues. CDR1 and CDR2 from the germline V gene are MDHEN and SYDVKM. CDR3 coding DNA: TGTGCCAGCAATTTACCCCCCCCGGGACACAAGAACACCGGGGAGCTGTTTTTT. This sequence encodes CASNLPPPGHKNTGELFF. The full variable domain, with the rest looked up from reference TRBV28 and TRBJ2-2, is DVKVTQSSRYLVKRTGEKVFLECVQDMDHENMFWYRQDPGLGLRLIYFSYDVKMKEKGDIPEGYSVSREKKERFSLILESASTNQTSMYLCASNLPPPGHKNTGELFFGEGSRLTVL.

The V call is TRBV2, the J call TRBJ2-3; TRBD1 agrees at 7 bases. Germline CDR1 is SNHLY and CDR2 is FYNNEI. CDR3 length: 14 amino acids. Trimming cost V 6 bases and J 6 bases; bases outside gene matches: 9. The DNA for the CDR3 is TGTGCCAGCAGGCCCCGACAGGGCTGGGATACGCAGTATTTT. Translated, it gives CASRPRQGWDTQYF.

This clone was seen a handful of times. V usage is TRBV4-3 and J usage is TRBJ1-2, with 8 nucleotides matching TRBD1. This CDR3 is 16 amino acids long. CDR1 and CDR2 from the germline V gene are LGHNA and YSLEER. The junction had 8 bases not matched to a gene; V was cut back by 0 bases and J by 5 bases. DNA of the CDR3: TGCGCCAGCAGCCAAGACGGGGACAGGTACTCATATGGCTACACCTTC. This encodes CASSQDGDRYSYGYTF.

The genes are TRBV10-2 and TRBJ2-7, with 7 bases fitting TRBD1. The V gene's germline CDR1 is WSHSY and CDR2 SAAADI. The V gene end was trimmed by 2 bases and the J gene end by 10 bases; junction bases not matched to a gene: 11. The CDR3 consists of 14 residues. CDR3 sequence (DNA): TGCGCCAGCAGTGAGGTGACAGGGCAAAACGGACAGTACTTC. Its translation is CASSEVTGQNGQYF.

This rearrangement joins TRBV7-9 to TRBJ1-1, with TRBD1 matching over 8 bases. The CDR3 has 15 residues. In germline, CDR1 is SEHNR, CDR2 FQNEAQ (reference sequence). Unmatched junction bases numbered 7, after V lost 1 base and J lost 6 bases. The CDR3 DNA reads TGTGCCAGCAGCTTAGGGGACCGGGGACAGGCTGAAGCTTTCTTT. The encoded protein is CASSLGDRGQAEAFF.

This clone was seen only once. A read error may produce the germline difference seen at one junction end. This chain joins TRBV7-9 and TRBJ2-2, with TRBD2 identical over 7 bases. Germline-derived CDR1 and CDR2 are SEHNR and FQNEAQ (reference sequence). The CDR3 contains 12 residues. For the CDR3, the DNA is TGTTCCAGCAGCACGGGGGGCGGGGAGCTGTTTTTT. Residues: CSSSTGGGELFF. Combining the CDR3 with reference TRBV7-9 and TRBJ2-2 gives the whole variable domain DTGVSQNPRHKITKRGQNVTFRCDPISEHNRLYWYRQTLGQGPEFLTYFQNEAQLEKSRLLSDRFSAERPKGSFSTLEIQRTEQGDSAMYLCSSSTGGGELFFGEGSRLTVL.

The CDR3 region is CAWSNGGNQPQHF. The CDR3 nucleotides are TGTGCCTGGAGTAACGGGGGCAATCAGCCCCAGCATTTT. J is TRBJ1-5 and V is TRBV30, with D uncertain. This CDR3 has 13 residues. CDR1 GTSNPN and CDR2 SVGIG come from the germline V gene (reference sequence). V was shortened by 2 bases and J by 2 bases, with 7 bases between the two germline ends.

CDR3 loop: CASSPGQGGNTQYF. The CDR3 DNA is TGTGCCAGTAGTCCGGGACAGGGAGGGAATACGCAGTATTTT. V gene TRBV19 combines with J gene TRBJ2-3; 9 nucleotides agree with TRBD1. Germline V gives CDR1 LNHDA, CDR2 SQIVND (reference sequence). The CDR3 extends over 14 amino acids. The V gene end was trimmed by 5 bases and the J gene end by 7 bases; junction bases not matched to a gene: 7.

This clone occurred a few times. Written as DNA, the CDR3 is TGTGCCAGTAGTATAACGGCGGTCGCGAGGGAGACCCAGTACTTC. The encoded protein is CASSITAVARETQYF. This sequence joins TRBV19 and TRBJ2-5; unclear D gene. V gave up 2 bases and J gave up 5 bases, with 15 bases separating them. The CDR3 sequence is 15 residues long. Germline V lookup: CDR1 LNHDA, CDR2 SQIVND (reference sequence).